The table lists the clone carrying this TCR beta chain with a count of one. The cohort comprised adults aged about 18 to 90 years residing in under 25 US areas. Participants had their cohort set by participant-reported clinical history. The data belong to a study of blood T cell repertoires in COVID-19. The repertoire was sequenced with immunoSEQ multiplex PCR; TCRdb's copy has only in-frame clones and lacks some. The repertoire consists of approximately 130,000 clones, with 75% to 90% occurring once and the leading ten covering approximately 2.2%. Trimming left V 3 bases short and J 4 bases short, with 9 bases between. The CDR3 is 13 residues long. From germline, CDR1 is MNHEY and CDR2 SMNVEV (reference sequence).

The source of this sequence is a woman aged 45-65 years who had recovered from COVID-19. The chain combines TRBV27 with TRBJ2-5; D possibly corresponds to TRBD2 (5 bases). The sequenced sample consisted of PBMCs or T cells enriched from blood (not recorded which). The CDR3: CASSFDEGETQYF. Here the CDR3 DNA reads TGTGCCAGCAGTTTTGATGAGGGAGAGACCCAGTACTTC.